This TCR beta chain was obtained from a study of shared clonotypes between healthy human individuals. Looking at the study overall: Contributing individuals were two females and a few males aged 18 to 49. Study-wide findings and caveats: Incomplete sequencing of sorted subsets was indicated by rarefaction despite large depth.

V gave up 1 base and J gave up 4 bases, with 9 bases separating them. The CDR3 extends over 14 amino acids. CDR1 and CDR2 from the germline V gene are SEHNR and FQNEAQ (reference sequence). To note about this clone: Its antigen is undetermined.

Replicate PCRs run on sorted subsets employed about 220 ng DNA, approximately 30,000 T cell genomes. Some clones are missing from TCRdb's copy, which holds only in-frame ones; the method was immunoSEQ multiplex PCR. The sample includes about 2 million clones, 95% seen only once; the top ten take 0.13%. The V call is TRBV7-9, the J call TRBJ2-3; D unresolved. The receptor was isolated from a man younger than 35 in good health. Sequenced input: naive CD4+ T cells sorted from blood. Subset indicated: CD45RA+ positively selected. The CDR3 reads CASSLVLDSDTQYF. The CDR3 DNA sequence: TGTGCCAGCAGCTTAGTTCTAGATTCAGATACGCAGTATTTT.